The clone carrying this T cell receptor (beta chain) was counted a single time. As processed by the authors: It was from reference gene primer amplification that nucleated cell counts were estimated. The table came from immunoSEQ multiplex PCR; TCRdb's copy has only in-frame clones and leaves some out. V, J and clone size were drawn from that table, and D and trimming were deduced from the DNA. This sample has about 300,000 clones, with just over 85% found just once. This specimen belongs to a study of blood T cell repertoires in COVID-19. The receptor was derived from a woman under 30 who had recovered from COVID-19. The sequenced sample consisted of PBMCs or T cells enriched from blood (not recorded which).

In DNA, the CDR3 is TGTGCCAGCAGCCCCGGACAAAACACCGGGGAGCTGTTTTTT. It yields the protein CASSPGQNTGELFF. The gene calls are TRBV9 and TRBJ2-2; D may be TRBD1 (5 bases). CDR1 is SGDLS, CDR2 YYNGEE, per germline. This CDR3 contains 14 residues. The ends were cut back, 4 bases at V and 2 bases at J, with 9 bases in the middle. Based on the CDR3 plus reference TRBV9 and TRBJ2-2, the full variable domain is DSGVTQTPKHLITATGQRVTLRCSPRSGDLSVYWYQQSLDQGLQFLIQYYNGEERAKGNILERFSAQQFPDLHSELNLSSLELGDSALYFCASSPGQNTGELFFGEGSRLTVL.